This T cell receptor (beta chain) was captured by sequencing in a study of T cells in Graves' hyperthyroidism and ophthalmopathy. Findings and limits, study-wide: Most thyroid-expanded clonotypes above 0.001 were also found in blood.

The investigators amplified TCR beta CDR3 regions from RNA transcripts. Initially, a first-round RT-PCR of the TCR CDR3 employed the HTBI primer set. TCRdb called the multiplex PCR reads again in MiXCR, with one record for every CDR3 protein. The data contain approximately 58,000 distinct CDR3 sequences, approximately 50% of them singletons. Germline V lookup: CDR1 MNHEY, CDR2 SVGAGI. V was clipped by 4 bases and J by 4 bases; unmatched bases: 1. This CDR3 spans 14 amino acids. In this sample, this clonotype turned up many times. Its antigen is unknown. V usage is TRBV6-5 and J usage is TRBJ1-5; TRBD1 matches 10 bases. The TCR was taken from a woman aged 30 to 39 with Graves' ophthalmopathy. Sequencing used blood. For the CDR3, the DNA is TGTGCCAGCAGTTGGGGACAGGGGAATCAGCCCCAGCATTTT. Encoded protein: CASSWGQGNQPQHF.